This TCR beta chain was identified during a study of neoadjuvant anti-PD-1 for oral cavity cancer. Findings and limits, study-wide: TCR analyses covered only a few patients per response group.

The CDR3 is 14 residues long. With regard to this clone: The antigen remains unidentified.

Specified time point: after neoadjuvant nivolumab, at surgical resection. Repertoires were generated with immunoSEQ multiplex PCR, while TCRdb's copy carries only in-frame clones and drops some. The table lists roughly 14,000 clones, roughly 74% of them singletons, with under 2.5% in the top ten. The sample consisted of PBMCs, taken after nivolumab (anti-PD-1) treatment. The gene calls are TRBV21-1 and TRBJ1-2; TRBD1, the D gene given by the table, was not confirmed from the DNA. TRBV21-1 is noted as a pseudogene. The receptor's source is a person aged 40 to 85 with oral cavity squamous cell carcinoma. CDR3 residues: CASSKLQGYYGYTF. In DNA, the CDR3 is TGTGCCAGCAGCAAATTGCAGGGATACTATGGCTACACCTTC.